Here is one T cell receptor beta chain with its context. It lacks a known antigen. Nothing much larger sits one base from this clone, and base qualities are not available. V drops 4 bases and J drops 3 bases, leaving 12 bases in between. Via the germline V gene, CDR1 is MNHNS and CDR2 SASEGT. The CDR3 holds 15 amino acids from the cysteine to the phenylalanine. Only the CDR3 portion is preserved as DNA: 45 bases, with reading frame beginning at the first base. The data belong to a study of cytomegalovirus exposure and HLA in healthy donors (dated by TCRdb to between 2016 and 2019). With regard to the full study: According to a later analysis, one platform produced both the 120 validation repertoires and the 666 repertoires of the first cohort. High-throughput TCR immunosequencing, statistical association of individual TCRs with disease status, and machine learning were combined to predict cytomegalovirus infection status. The study was designed to test whether signatures of past pathogen exposure could be identified by cataloging public T cell receptors. Besides the first cohort of hundreds of subjects, a separate validation cohort made up of over 100 different subjects was used.

The library was generated by the immunoSEQ multiplex PCR assay. Per the source publication's procedure: A statistical classification framework was built to diagnose cytomegalovirus status from the catalog of TCR beta chain sequences. TCRdb holds this immuneACCESS table with in-frame rearrangements only. Some clones are missing; in checked studies, unresolved V genes explain under half, and the rest has no known cause. For V, J and clone size, that table is used; D and trimming come from the DNA. The sample records 90,000 to 150,000 clones, more than 75% of which are singletons. 2.1% of the sample belongs to the ten largest clones. The study at large found these results: A later analysis lacked HLA typing for the validation cohort, so it scored co-occurrence in that cohort across all 110 or so repertoires. The study gave a list of some 150 TCR beta chains associated with cytomegalovirus. A few of the identified cytomegalovirus-associated TCR beta chains were confirmed in vitro to be specific for cytomegalovirus antigens. The authors suggested that the approach could potentially be extended to other disease states and immunological phenotypes. A later analysis found that TCRs clustered in the first cohort also tended to co-occur in the approximately 120 validation repertoires, with approximately 95% of cluster scores above 0. In both the original and validation cohorts, the classifier was reported to diagnose cytomegalovirus status with high specificity and sensitivity. Most TCR sequences were seen in very few donors, while some public TCRs were found in many individuals.

The donors were included in the validation cohort of over a hundred subjects, a group kept apart from the approximately 700-subject first cohort. The sequence links TRBV6-1 to TRBJ2-2; TRBD1 might be the D gene, on 5 matching bases. Sequenced input: PBMCs. The clonotype originates from a woman in her twenties or thirties in good health and CMV-seronegative. Read as DNA, the sequence is TGTGCCAGCAGTGGGGAACCCAGGGACACCGGGGAGCTGTTTTTT. Translated, it reads CASSGEPRDTGELFF.